These T cell receptor beta chains were read from a single sample in a study of shared clonotypes between healthy human individuals. Only in-frame clones appear in the TCRdb table, and some are missing; sequencing was by immunoSEQ multiplex PCR. The table has roughly 1,000,000 clones, more than 75% seen once. Sequencing input: memory CD4+ T cells from PBMCs. Every receptor here comes from a man younger than 30 in good health. Some clones in this sample may be carry-over from other donors' samples. CDR3s include the opening cysteine and the closing phenylalanine or tryptophan. The D gene is left open where the match is weak. Where a row states a size, it is once, few, many or the class of an expanded clone; other rows omit it.

TRBD1,.,TRBV14,TRBJ2-3,CASSQGKRGRGDTQYF,TGTGCCAGCAGCCAAGGAAAAAGGGGGCGCGGAGATACGCAGTATTTT
TRBD1,.,TRBV7-3,TRBJ2-5,CASSLRGTAEETQYF,TGTGCCAGCAGCTTACGAGGGACAGCCGAAGAGACCCAGTACTTC
.,.,TRBV19,TRBJ2-7,CASSMDGGPRQYF,TGTGCCAGTAGTATGGACGGAGGGCCACGGCAGTACTTC
.,once,TRBV21-1,TRBJ2-7,CASSKFRSFASRKGPTSYEQYF,TGTGCCAGCAGCAAATTTCGTTCGTTCGCGTCGCGGAAAGGGCCAACCTCCTACGAGCAGTACTTC
.,.,TRBV5-6,TRBJ1-2,CASSAGTVDGYTF,TGTGCCAGCAGCGCCGGGACTGTTGATGGCTACACCTTC
TRBD1,.,TRBV9,TRBJ1-4,CASSPRQGGRTNEKLFF,TGTGCCAGCAGCCCTAGACAGGGGGGCAGAACTAATGAAAAACTGTTTTTT
TRBD2,.,TRBV30,TRBJ2-5,CAWSYGGWETQYF,TGTGCCTGGAGTTACGGGGGGTGGGAGACCCAGTACTTC
.,.,TRBV19,TRBJ1-5,CASSTPGGRQPQHF,TGTGCCAGTAGCACTCCGGGGGGAAGACAGCCCCAGCATTTT
.,few,TRBV27,TRBJ1-1,CASSLTGTWNTEAFF,TGTGCCAGCAGTTTAACAGGTACTTGGAACACTGAAGCTTTCTTT
.,few,TRBV29-1,TRBJ2-7,CSVVPPGSYEQYF,TGCAGCGTTGTGCCTCCGGGGAGCTACGAGCAGTACTTC
.,many,TRBV21-1,TRBJ2-1,CASRTGRYNEQFF,TGTGCCAGCAGAACCGGACGCTACAATGAGCAGTTCTTC
.,.,TRBV28,TRBJ1-5,CASRRPWGAGQPQHF,TGTGCCAGCAGACGTCCGTGGGGGGCGGGTCAGCCCCAGCATTTT
.,many,TRBV15,TRBJ1-5,CATSRDTLANQPQHF,TGTGCCACCAGCAGAGATACTTTAGCTAATCAGCCCCAGCATTTT
.,.,TRBV6-1,TRBJ2-1,CASLGPKGNEQFF,TGTGCCAGCCTGGGGCCTAAGGGGAATGAGCAGTTCTTC
.,many,TRBV5-1,TRBJ2-2,CASSLRLRETGELFF,TGCGCCAGCAGCTTACGGCTCCGAGAGACCGGGGAGCTGTTTTTT
.,.,TRBV7-8,TRBJ2-1,CASSLAYRTEQFF,TGTGCCAGCAGCTTAGCATATCGAACTGAGCAGTTCTTC
.,.,TRBV2,TRBJ1-1,CASSAQGWKNTEAFF,TGTGCCAGCAGTGCCCAGGGGTGGAAGAACACTGAAGCTTTCTTT
.,.,TRBV30,TRBJ2-3,CAWSPRGPRAQYF,TGTGCCTGGAGTCCCCGGGGGCCTCGAGCGCAGTATTTT
.,.,TRBV18,TRBJ1-2,CASSITEGLGHGYTF,TGTGCCAGCTCTATTACCGAGGGCCTAGGCCATGGCTACACCTTC
.,.,TRBV18,TRBJ1-4,CASSPSGAPNEKLFF,TGTGCCAGCTCACCTTCGGGGGCCCCAAATGAAAAACTGTTTTTT
TRBD1,.,TRBV6-6,TRBJ1-3,CASSPTTGNGNTIYF,TGTGCCAGCAGTCCAACGACAGGGAACGGAAACACCATATATTTT
.,.,TRBV7-9,TRBJ2-2,CASSLRGNSGELFF,TGTGCCAGCAGCTTAAGGGGTAACAGCGGGGAGCTGTTTTTT
TRBD2,.,TRBV5-1,TRBJ2-3,CASSLAPSGRRGATDTQYF,TGCGCCAGCAGCTTGGCGCCTAGCGGGAGGAGGGGTGCAACAGATACGCAGTATTTT
TRBD1,once,TRBV6-6,TRBJ2-7,CASSYQLRQGAREQYF,TGTGCCAGCAGTTACCAGTTAAGACAGGGGGCACGAGAGCAGTACTTC
TRBD1,.,TRBV18,TRBJ2-7,CASSATGSFDEQYF,TGTGCCAGCTCAGCGACAGGGAGCTTTGACGAGCAGTACTTC
TRBD2,.,TRBV4-2,TRBJ2-7,CASSLREGSYEQYF,TGTGCCAGCAGCCTGAGGGAGGGTTCCTACGAGCAGTACTTC
.,.,TRBV7-3,TRBJ2-5,CASSPGVWGETQYF,TGTGCCAGCAGCCCCGGGGTCTGGGGGGAGACCCAGTACTTC
.,once,TRBV6-5,TRBJ2-1,CASSYGQPRGNEQFF,TGTGCCAGCAGTTACGGGCAACCACGAGGCAATGAGCAGTTCTTC
TRBD2,.,TRBV9,TRBJ2-5,CASSVAELAGVETQYF,TGTGCCAGCAGCGTAGCGGAACTAGCGGGAGTTGAGACCCAGTACTTC
.,.,TRBV6-5,TRBJ1-3,CASSDWANSGNTIYF,TGTGCCAGCTCCGACTGGGCAAACTCTGGAAACACCATATATTTT
.,.,TRBV5-6,TRBJ2-1,CASSFYDRGTYNEQFF,TGTGCCAGCAGCTTCTATGATCGGGGGACCTACAATGAGCAGTTCTTC
TRBD1,.,TRBV11-2,TRBJ1-1,CASSFDRGTAEAFF,TGTGCCAGCAGCTTTGACAGGGGGACGGCGGAAGCTTTCTTT
TRBD1,.,TRBV28,TRBJ2-7,CASGTGGLSSYEQYF,TGTGCCAGCGGCACAGGGGGTCTGAGCTCCTACGAGCAGTACTTC
.,.,TRBV10-2,TRBJ1-1,CASSPRRDTEAFF,TGCGCCAGCAGCCCCCGGAGAGACACTGAAGCTTTCTTT
.,.,TRBV4-3,TRBJ2-1,CASSQDRADYNEQFF,TGCGCCAGCAGCCAAGATCGGGCAGACTACAATGAGCAGTTCTTC
TRBD1,.,TRBV7-8,TRBJ1-2,CASSPTSWGQGEDGYTF,TGTGCCAGCAGCCCCACGTCGTGGGGACAGGGAGAGGATGGCTACACCTTC
TRBD2,.,TRBV7-2,TRBJ2-7,CASSSGLAGVNEQYF,TGTGCCAGCAGCTCCGGACTAGCGGGAGTTAACGAGCAGTACTTC
.,.,TRBV10-1,TRBJ2-1,CASSESLAPTDYNEQFF,TGCGCCAGCAGTGAGTCTCTAGCGCCCACTGACTACAATGAGCAGTTCTTC
.,many,TRBV6-4,TRBJ2-7,CASISYFDSPYEQYF,TGTGCCAGCATCTCCTATTTCGACAGCCCCTACGAGCAGTACTTC
.,.,TRBV2,TRBJ1-5,CASEVRPGGLGQPQHF,TGTGCCAGCGAAGTTAGGCCTGGGGGGCTGGGGCAGCCCCAGCATTTT
.,.,TRBV4-3,TRBJ1-5,CASSQEEGQPQHF,TGCGCCAGCAGCCAAGAAGAGGGTCAGCCCCAGCATTTT
.,.,TRBV2,TRBJ2-5,CATTRTTGFTQYF,TGTGCCACGACCAGAACAACAGGGTTCACCCAGTACTTC
.,.,TRBV11-2,TRBJ1-4,CASSNLRGGSGEKLFF,TGTGCCAGCAGCAACCTTCGAGGAGGTTCGGGTGAAAAACTGTTTTTT
.,.,TRBV28,TRBJ1-5,CASLRVSNQPQHF,TGTGCCAGCTTAAGGGTTAGCAATCAGCCCCAGCATTTT
.,.,TRBV29-1,TRBJ1-5,CSVGGTDQPQHF,TGCAGCGTTGGGGGGACTGATCAGCCCCAGCATTTT
.,.,TRBV27,TRBJ2-3,CASTPRGGPGDTQYF,TGTGCCAGCACCCCGAGGGGGGGCCCTGGCGATACGCAGTATTTT
TRBD2,.,TRBV9,TRBJ2-3,CASSVIGLLAGSLTDTQYF,TGTGCCAGCAGCGTAATAGGCCTACTAGCGGGTTCCCTCACAGATACGCAGTATTTT
.,.,TRBV4-1,TRBJ2-3,CASSQDLATDTQYF,TGCGCCAGCAGCCAAGATCTAGCTACAGATACGCAGTATTTT
TRBD1,many,TRBV6-1,TRBJ1-2,CASRRQGGIYGYTF,TGTGCCAGCAGACGACAGGGCGGGATCTATGGCTACACCTTC
.,.,TRBV4-3,TRBJ2-7,CASSRERIGGVYEQYF,TGCGCCAGCAGCCGGGAAAGGATAGGAGGAGTTTACGAGCAGTACTTC
.,.,TRBV5-1,TRBJ1-3,CASSLGSTTPGNTIYF,TGCGCCAGCAGCTTGGGGAGTACCACCCCTGGAAACACCATATATTTT
.,.,TRBV6-5,TRBJ2-5,CASSYIQNQETQYF,TGTGCCAGCAGTTACATCCAGAACCAAGAGACCCAGTACTTC
TRBD1,.,TRBV4-1,TRBJ2-7,CASSQGPGQEGEQYF,TGCGCCAGCAGCCAAGGCCCGGGACAGGAAGGGGAGCAGTACTTC
TRBD1,.,TRBV5-4,TRBJ1-2,CASSLVGRGPNGYTF,TGTGCCAGCAGCTTGGTTGGCAGGGGGCCCAATGGCTACACCTTC